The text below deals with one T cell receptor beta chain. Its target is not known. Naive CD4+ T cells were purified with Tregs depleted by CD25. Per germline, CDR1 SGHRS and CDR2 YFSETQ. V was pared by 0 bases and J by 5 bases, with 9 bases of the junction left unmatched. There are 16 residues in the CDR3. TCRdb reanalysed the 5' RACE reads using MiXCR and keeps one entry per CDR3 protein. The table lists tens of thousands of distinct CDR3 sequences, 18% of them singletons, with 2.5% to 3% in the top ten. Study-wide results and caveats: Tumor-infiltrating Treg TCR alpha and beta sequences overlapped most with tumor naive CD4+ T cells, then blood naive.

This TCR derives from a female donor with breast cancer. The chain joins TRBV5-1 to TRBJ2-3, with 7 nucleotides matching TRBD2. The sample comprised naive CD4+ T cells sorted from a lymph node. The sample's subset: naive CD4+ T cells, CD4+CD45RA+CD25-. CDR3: CASSLGSRERGDTQYF. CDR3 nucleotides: TGCGCCAGCAGCTTGGGGTCGCGGGAGCGGGGAGATACGCAGTATTTT.